This entry features one T cell receptor beta chain sequence. Its antigen is unknown. Beta-chain TCR CDR3 regions were amplified from RNA transcripts. Second-round multiplex PCR came after first-round RT-PCR with HTBI primers. TCRdb analysed the multiplex PCR reads with MiXCR anew, one entry per CDR3 protein. The sample has 740,000 or so distinct CDR3 sequences; 35% to 50% are singletons. The source of the sample is a study of Graves' ophthalmopathy and Graves' hyperthyroidism. Study-wide results and limits: Both a roughly 70% sensitivity and an approximately 72% specificity characterized the model's predictions of ophthalmopathy progression. Most thyroid clonotypes with frequency above 0.001 were detected in blood too.

The PBMC fraction was derived from around 9.4 ml of fresh peripheral blood. The germline gives CDR1 LNHNV, CDR2 YYDKDF (reference sequence). Trimming shortened V by 0 bases and J by 0 bases, and 12 bases separated the two germline ends. The CDR3 is made up of 16 amino acids. The chain is built from TRBV15 and TRBJ2-7; perhaps TRBD1 as D (5 bases). The sequence derives from an adult man with Graves' ophthalmopathy. The sequencing input was peripheral blood. This CDR3 reads CATSRDRSGLSYEQYF. CDR3 coding DNA: TGTGCCACCAGCAGAGATCGGTCAGGGCTCTCCTACGAGCAGTACTTC.